The rows below give T cell receptor beta chains drawn from one sample of a study of identical twins. A single record per CDR3 protein comes from TCRdb applying MiXCR to the 5' RACE reads. There are fewer than 550,000 distinct CDR3 sequences in the sample; 13% to 15% occur only once, and 0.35% to 0.45% lies in the top ten. The sample also formed part of further work on yellow fever vaccine responses in identical twins.

Sequencing used CD4+ T cells sorted from blood. Receptor source: a woman between 18 and 29 years old in good health. Both conserved end residues are part of each CDR3.

V gene: TRBV5-1; J gene: TRBJ2-1; CDR3 protein: CASSSLAGGSEQFF
V gene: TRBV5-1; J gene: TRBJ2-5; CDR3 protein: CASSFSSGETQYF
V gene: TRBV5-1; J gene: TRBJ1-6; CDR3 protein: CASSAAGGSRSPLHF
V gene: TRBV2; J gene: TRBJ2-3; CDR3 protein: CASRFLGGDTQYF
V gene: TRBV15; J gene: TRBJ2-1; CDR3 protein: CATSRRTVKSSYNEQFF
V gene: TRBV7-9; J gene: TRBJ2-1; CDR3 protein: CASSPLSRPQFF
V gene: TRBV20-1; J gene: TRBJ2-6; CDR3 protein: CSAPHASGANVLTF
V gene: TRBV10-3; J gene: TRBJ1-1; CDR3 protein: CAISESAGMNTEAFF
V gene: TRBV5-6; J gene: TRBJ1-3; CDR3 protein: CASTHRRSGNTIYF
V gene: TRBV12-3/TRBV12-4; J gene: TRBJ1-1; CDR3 protein: CASSFGVVNTEAFF
V gene: TRBV27; J gene: TRBJ2-5; CDR3 protein: CASRLRTGQETQYF